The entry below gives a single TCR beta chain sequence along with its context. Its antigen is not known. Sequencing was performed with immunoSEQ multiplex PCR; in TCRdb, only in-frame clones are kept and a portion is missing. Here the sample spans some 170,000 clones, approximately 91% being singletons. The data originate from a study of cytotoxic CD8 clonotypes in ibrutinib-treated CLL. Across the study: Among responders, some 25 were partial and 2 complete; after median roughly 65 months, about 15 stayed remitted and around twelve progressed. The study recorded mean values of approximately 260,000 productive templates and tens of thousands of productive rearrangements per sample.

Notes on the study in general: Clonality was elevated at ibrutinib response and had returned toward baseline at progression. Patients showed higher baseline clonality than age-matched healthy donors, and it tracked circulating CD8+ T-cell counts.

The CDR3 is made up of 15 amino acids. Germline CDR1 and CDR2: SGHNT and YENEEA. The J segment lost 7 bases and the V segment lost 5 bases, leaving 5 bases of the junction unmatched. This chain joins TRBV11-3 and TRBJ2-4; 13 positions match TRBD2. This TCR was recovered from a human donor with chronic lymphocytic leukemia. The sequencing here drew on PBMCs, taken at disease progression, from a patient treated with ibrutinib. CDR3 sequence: CASSLGTSGVNIQYF. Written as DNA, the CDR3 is TGTGCCAGCAGCCTCGGGACTAGCGGGGTGAACATTCAGTACTTC.